The 20 T cell receptor beta chains below all came from one sample that was sequenced in a study of T cells in Graves' hyperthyroidism and ophthalmopathy. TCR beta CDR3 region amplification was performed from RNA transcripts. When the TCR CDR3 underwent first-round RT-PCR, the HTBI primer set was used. MiXCR, run by TCRdb on the multiplex PCR reads, gives a single entry per CDR3 protein. Of some 350,000 distinct CDR3 sequences in the sample, about 18% are singletons; the top ten hold 3.5% to 4%. Sequencing was done on a sample of blood. All receptors derive from a woman in her late teens or twenties with Graves' hyperthyroidism.

This chain joins TRBV5-6 and TRBJ2-2; TRBD1 matches at 7 bases. The CDR3 consists of 15 residues. Trimming at V came to 6 bases and at J to 4 bases, leaving 9 bases not matched to a gene. Germline CDR1 and CDR2: SGHDT and YYEEEE. The CDR3 region has the DNA TGTGCCAGCACCAAGACAGGGCGTGTCACCGGGGAGCTGTTTTTT. It translates to CASTKTGRVTGELFF.

The rearrangement joins TRBV24-1 to TRBJ2-3; TRBD2 matches at 9 bases. V lost 1 base, J lost 2 bases, and 3 bases stayed unmatched. The CDR3 runs to 16 residues. Germline values: CDR1 KGHDR, CDR2 SFDVKD. The CDR3 sequence is CATSDLMGLATDTQYF. CDR3 in DNA: TGTGCCACCAGTGATTTAATGGGACTAGCCACAGATACGCAGTATTTT.

This clonotype was counted many times. This chain connects TRBV6-1 to TRBJ1-1, with 9 bases fitting TRBD1. V lost 4 bases, J lost 2 bases, and 2 bases stayed unmatched. The CDR3 is made up of 14 amino acids. Germline assignment: CDR1 MNHNS and CDR2 SASEGT. Here the CDR3 DNA reads TGTGCCAGCAGTGCGGGACAGGGCAACACTGAAGCTTTCTTT. This encodes CASSAGQGNTEAFF.

This chain joins TRBV7-3 and TRBJ2-2; 14 bases match TRBD2. CDR1 and CDR2 (germline): SGHTA, FQGTGA. V trimming: 5 bases; J trimming: 2 bases; junction bases outside the gene matches: 7. This CDR3 has 18 residues. Written as DNA, the CDR3 is TGTGCCAGCAGCCTTGGACTAGCGGGGGGTCTAAACACCGGGGAGCTGTTTTTT. The encoded protein is CASSLGLAGGLNTGELFF.

This chain connects TRBV7-9 to TRBJ1-1; D unclear. Deletions cut 5 bases from V and 3 bases from J, with 16 bases between. Germline V gene data show CDR1 as SEHNR and CDR2 as FQNEAQ (reference sequence). The CDR3 spans 15 residues. The CDR3 nucleotides are TGTGCCAGCAGCCCTGGATGGGAACTGTACACTGAAGCTTTCTTT. Protein: CASSPGWELYTEAFF.

Many counts were recorded for this clonotype. The CDR3 nucleotides are TGCAGTGCTAGAGATGAGGTTGGCCAGCCCCAGCATTTT. Translation: CSARDEVGQPQHF. J is TRBJ1-5 and V is TRBV20-1; no firm D call. V shed 0 bases and J shed 7 bases, with 10 bases lying between them. The CDR3 spans 13 residues. CDR1 is DFQATT and CDR2 is SNEGSKA in the germline V gene (reference sequence).

This clonotype was seen at least ten times. This chain uses TRBV5-1 with TRBJ2-7; no definite D call. CDR3 length equals 13 residues. V was shortened by 2 bases and J by 5 bases, with 11 bases between the two germline ends. CDR1 and CDR2 from the germline V gene are SGHRS and YFSETQ. CDR3 in amino acids: CASSFSSSNEQYF. CDR3 in DNA: TGCGCCAGCAGCTTTTCCTCTTCAAACGAGCAGTACTTC.

This clonotype was recorded at least ten times. Sequence at one end of the junction differs from germline and may be a read error. The chain is built from TRBV27 and TRBJ2-2; 10 nucleotides line up with TRBD2. CDR3 size: 14 residues. CDR1 is MNHEY, CDR2 SMNVEV, per germline (reference sequence). CDR3 region: CASSELAGTGELVF. In nucleotides, the CDR3 is TGTGCCAGCAGTGAACTAGCGGGAACCGGGGAGCTGGTTTTT.

This clonotype was detected many times. The chain links TRBV28 to TRBJ2-7, with D maybe TRBD2 (6 bases). The CDR3 covers 13 residues. V was shortened by 7 bases and J by 7 bases, with 17 bases between the two germline ends. Germline V CDR1 and CDR2: MDHEN, SYDVKM. The CDR3 is CASTRLLSGEQYF. For the CDR3, the DNA is TGTGCCAGCACTCGACTACTCAGCGGGGAGCAGTACTTC.

J is TRBJ2-7 and V is TRBV12-3 or TRBV12-4; 7 bases align to TRBD1. V dropped 5 bases and J dropped 7; count of bases not matched to a gene: 8. This CDR3 has 13 residues. The CDR3 DNA follows: TGTGCCAGCAGTACCGGGACAGAGTGGGAGCAGTACTTC. Its translation is CASSTGTEWEQYF.

In its sample, this clonotype was seen many times. The genes are TRBV30 and TRBJ2-7; D remains unclear. The germline V gene encodes CDR1 GTSNPN and CDR2 SVGIG (reference sequence). The CDR3 sequence is 11 residues long. V gave up 2 bases and J gave up 6 bases, with 8 bases separating them. The CDR3 loop is CAWSWGFEQYF. CDR3 bases: TGTGCCTGGAGTTGGGGTTTCGAGCAGTACTTC.

CDR3: CSATQTGPSEQYF. The CDR3 DNA reads as TGCAGTGCTACCCAGACAGGGCCCTCCGAGCAGTACTTC. V usage is TRBV20-1 and J usage is TRBJ2-7; 7 nucleotides align to TRBD1. V shed 4 bases, J shed 6 bases, and the junction held 9 bases outside the gene matches. The CDR3 runs 13 residues. CDR1 and CDR2 from the germline V gene are DFQATT and SNEGSKA (reference sequence).

This clonotype was observed many times. The chain employs TRBV13 and TRBJ1-1; D gene ambiguous. Germline V lookup: CDR1 PRHDT, CDR2 FYEKMQ (reference sequence). There are 12 residues in the CDR3. Trimming took off 4 bases at V and 2 bases at J, with 5 bases between the two ends. In nucleotides, the CDR3 is TGTGCCAGCAGCTGGCTCAACACTGAAGCTTTCTTT. This sequence encodes CASSWLNTEAFF.

Many counts were recorded for this clonotype. The chain combines TRBV28 with TRBJ1-2; TRBD1 matches 7 bases. Losses at the gene ends were 7 bases for V and 5 bases for J; bases not matched to a gene: 7. The CDR3 is 13 amino acids. CDR1 is MDHEN and CDR2 is SYDVKM in the germline V gene. The CDR3 sequence is CASTRDRPYGYTF. DNA for the CDR3: TGTGCCAGCACCCGGGACAGACCATATGGCTACACCTTC.

This clonotype has only a few counts. V is TRBV5-1 and J is TRBJ2-5; D gene unclear. The CDR3 covers 14 residues. Germline lookup yields CDR1 SGHRS and CDR2 YFSETQ. Trimming shortened V by 4 bases and J by 5 bases, and 15 bases separated the two germline ends. CDR3 protein: CASSIRPFGETQYF. The CDR3 nucleotides are TGCGCCAGCAGCATCCGGCCCTTTGGGGAGACCCAGTACTTC.

This clonotype showed up just a few times. A read error is possible here, since a much larger clone lies one base away. The chain carries TRBV6-1 and TRBJ2-4; D unresolved. V gave up 2 bases and J gave up 8 bases, with 13 bases separating them. Germline loops: CDR1 MNHNS, CDR2 SASEGT. CDR3 size: 14 residues. The CDR3 nucleotides are TGTGCCAGCAGTGAAAGGGCTGCTACATACATTCAGTACTTC. Amino acid sequence: CASSERAATYIQYF.

This clonotype was detected many times. V usage is TRBV11-2 and J usage is TRBJ2-7; D tentatively fits TRBD1 or TRBD2 (5 bases each). V gave up 4 bases and J gave up 0 bases, with 16 bases separating them. Germline V gene data show CDR1 as SGHAT and CDR2 as FQNNGV. The CDR3 has 16 amino acids. The CDR3 bases are TGTGCCAGCAGCTCACAGCTGGGACGTTACTCCTACGAGCAGTACTTC. Translating it yields CASSSQLGRYSYEQYF. Full variable domain (outside the CDR3, taken from reference TRBV11-2 and TRBJ2-7): EAGVAQSPRYKIIEKRQSVAFWCNPISGHATLYWYQQILGQGPKLLIQFQNNGVVDDSQLPKDRFSAERLKGVDSTLKIQPAKLEDSAVYLCASSSQLGRYSYEQYFGPGTRLTVT.

This clonotype has at least ten counts. CDR3 residues: CSATGRFTGELFF. For the CDR3, the DNA is TGCAGTGCTACCGGACGATTCACCGGGGAGCTGTTTTTT. V usage is TRBV20-1 and J usage is TRBJ2-2; D remains unclear. Trimming took off 4 bases at V and 4 bases at J, with 10 bases between the two ends. The CDR3 contains 13 residues. Germline-derived CDR1 and CDR2 are DFQATT and SNEGSKA (reference sequence).

A remark on this clonotype: The CDR3 ends on some other residue instead of the conserved phenylalanine or tryptophan, so this is likely a read error. The DNA is left out, because the CDR3 cannot be placed on it with certainty; the CDR3 is given as TCRdb lists it. The genes are TRBV6-2 or TRBV6-3 and TRBJ2-2; no check of the table's D call, TRBD2, against the DNA was made. Including both end residues, the CDR3 is 16 amino acids long. CDR1 is MNHEY, CDR2 SVGEGT, per germline. The CDR3 loop is CVTHNPLATNTGELFL.

This clonotype was seen at least ten times. The chain has TRBV12-3 or TRBV12-4 and TRBJ1-3; a possible D gene is TRBD1 (5 bases). V gave up 6 bases and J gave up 0 bases, with 12 bases separating them. This CDR3 comprises 15 residues. CDR3 amino acids: CASRLGLSSGNTIYF. The DNA of the CDR3 is TGTGCCAGCAGGCTGGGACTGTCCTCTGGAAACACCATATATTTT.